This record concerns one T cell receptor beta chain sequence. This sample is drawn from a study of cytomegalovirus exposure and HLA in healthy donors. Primers: 60 Vbeta forward and 13 Jbeta reverse. Sequencing used immunoSEQ multiplex PCR; TCRdb keeps in-frame clones, though not all of them. The table has 150,000 or so clones, about 80% seen once. The origin of this receptor is a man in his forties in good health and CMV-seropositive. Sequencing was carried out using PBMCs.

CDR3 protein: CASSLGGGNSPLHF. CDR3 sequence (DNA): TGTGCCAGCAGCTTAGGTGGCGGTAACTCACCCCTCCACTTT. The V gene is TRBV5-6, the J gene TRBJ1-6; D gene uncertain. This CDR3 is built from 14 residues. From germline, CDR1 is SGHDT and CDR2 YYEEEE. Trimming removed 2 bases at V and 10 bases at J, with 13 bases between.